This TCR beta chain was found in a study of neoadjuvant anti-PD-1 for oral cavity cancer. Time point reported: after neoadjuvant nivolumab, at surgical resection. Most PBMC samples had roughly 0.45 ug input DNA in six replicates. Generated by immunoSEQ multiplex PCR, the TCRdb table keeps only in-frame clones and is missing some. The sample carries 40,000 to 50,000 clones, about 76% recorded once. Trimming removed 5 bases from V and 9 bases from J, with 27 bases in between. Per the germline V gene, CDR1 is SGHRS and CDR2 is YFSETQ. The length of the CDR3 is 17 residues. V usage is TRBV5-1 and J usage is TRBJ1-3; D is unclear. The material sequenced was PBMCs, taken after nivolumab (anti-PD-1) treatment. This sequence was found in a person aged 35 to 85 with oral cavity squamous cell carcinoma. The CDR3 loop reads CASRPDGSVSGKGTIYF. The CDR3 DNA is TGCGCCAGCAGGCCGGACGGATCCGTCTCTGGAAAGGGCACCATATATTTT.